Following are 8 T cell receptor beta chains from one sample sequenced in a study of shared clonotypes between healthy human individuals. Profiled with immunoSEQ multiplex PCR; TCRdb holds only in-frame clones, not every one. The table records fewer than 550,000 clones, around 79% of them present only once. Sequenced sample: PBMCs. Source of these receptors: a woman aged 40 to 50 in good health. Some clones in this sample may be carry-over from other donors' samples.

In regard to this clone: This may be a read error: a much more frequent sequence differs by one nucleotide. The sample contains more than one DNA sequence encoding this CDR3. The rearrangement joins TRBV5-4 to TRBJ2-2, with D hard to call. Trimming stripped 0 bases from V and 1 base from J, with 4 bases between. CDR1 SGHNT and CDR2 YYREEE come from the germline V gene (reference sequence). CDR3 length: 14 residues. CDR3 nucleotide sequence: TGTGCCAGCAGCTTGGGGCAGAACACCGGGGAGCTGTTTTTT. Protein product: CASSLGQNTGELFF.

Turning to this clone: Other DNA sequences in the sample encode the same CDR3. The chain employs TRBV18 and TRBJ2-7; 9 bases fit TRBD1. CDR1 and CDR2 from the germline V gene are KGHSH and LQKENI. Germline trimming cut 6 bases from V and 2 bases from J; bases unmatched to any gene: 5. CDR3 length: 14 residues. The CDR3 spells CASSPGTGPYEQYF. In DNA form, the CDR3 reads TGTGCCAGCTCCCCCGGGACAGGGCCCTACGAGCAGTACTTC.

There are a few counts of this clone. The genes are TRBV19 and TRBJ2-3; 7 bases agree with TRBD1. CDR1 is LNHDA and CDR2 is SQIVND in the germline V gene (reference sequence). V shed 5 bases, J shed 4 bases, and the junction held 6 bases outside the gene matches. The CDR3 covers 14 residues. Here the CDR3 reads CASSLDRAADTQYF. The CDR3 DNA reads TGTGCCAGTAGTCTCGACAGGGCAGCAGATACGCAGTATTTT.

This clone was seen just once. The genes are TRBV28 and TRBJ1-5; D unclear. Trimming took off 6 bases at V and 7 bases at J, with 19 bases between the two ends. CDR3 length: 15 residues. CDR1 is MDHEN, CDR2 SYDVKM, per germline. The DNA for the CDR3 is TGTGCCAGCAGCGCCGCGAGGTTCGTCGGGCAGCCCCAGCATTTT. This translates into CASSAARFVGQPQHF.

The chain recombines TRBV10-1 with TRBJ1-5; no clear D gene. From germline, CDR1 is WNHNN and CDR2 SYGVQD (reference sequence). This CDR3 has 14 residues. Trimming left V 7 bases short and J 2 bases short, with 12 bases between. The CDR3: CASTPGFRNQPQHF. For the CDR3, the DNA is TGCGCCAGCACCCCGGGTTTTCGCAATCAGCCCCAGCATTTT.

V usage is TRBV5-4 and J usage is TRBJ2-7, with D perhaps matching TRBD2 (6 bases). Germline CDR1 is SGHNT and CDR2 is YYREEE (reference sequence). CDR3 length: 15 residues. The V end lost 0 bases, the J end lost 0 bases, and 10 bases lay between the germline ends. CDR3 loop: CASSLVGGSSYEQYF. In DNA form, the CDR3 reads TGTGCCAGCAGCTTGGTTGGGGGGAGCTCCTACGAGCAGTACTTC.

This clone was detected only a few times. The junction departs from the called germline gene at one end, perhaps through a read error. V gene TRBV28 combines with J gene TRBJ1-1, with D unresolved. The CDR3 totals 17 residues. The germline CDR1 and CDR2 sequences are MDHEN and SYDVKM. Here the CDR3 DNA reads TGTGCCAGCAGTTTACCTGGCGACGGGAAGAGGAACGCTGAAGCTTTCTTT. Residues: CASSLPGDGKRNAEAFF.

This clone was detected only a few times. The chain carries TRBV5-6 and TRBJ1-2, with 7 bases lining up with TRBD1. In germline, CDR1 is SGHDT, CDR2 YYEEEE. The V gene end was trimmed by 3 bases and the J gene end by 5 bases; junction bases not matched to a gene: 7. The CDR3 runs to 14 residues. Here the CDR3 DNA reads TGTGCCAGCAGCTCGTACAGGGGTGGTTATGGCTACACCTTC. This gives the protein CASSSYRGGYGYTF.